This is a list of T cell receptor beta chains from one sample in a study of PD-1 blockade in classical Hodgkin lymphoma. This table comes from immunoSEQ multiplex PCR, and its TCRdb copy is limited to in-frame clones, with some not included. This sample has about 100,000 clones; 80% to 90% occur once, and the top ten carry approximately 6.3%. The sequenced sample was peripheral blood mononuclear cells (PBMCs), obtained before the second cycle of nivolumab. Receptor source: a human donor with classical Hodgkin lymphoma. The CDR3 runs from the conserved cysteine through the conserved F or W. Each record gives: J gene, clone size, V gene, D gene, CDR3 length, CDR3 DNA, CDR3 protein. The D gene is left open where the match is weak. For some rows the clone size is stated as once, few or many, or as a class when expanded; others skip it.

J gene: TRBJ2-5; clone size: -; V gene: TRBV30; D gene: TRBD2; CDR3 length: 17; CDR3 DNA: TGTGCCTGGGGAGGGACTAGCGGGGGGGCTGGCCAAGAGACCCAGTACTTC; CDR3 protein: CAWGGTSGGAGQETQYF
J gene: TRBJ2-7; clone size: -; V gene: TRBV18; D gene: -; CDR3 length: 12; CDR3 DNA: TGTGCCAGCTCACCATCTAGTGGGGAGCAGTACTTC; CDR3 protein: CASSPSSGEQYF
J gene: TRBJ2-5; clone size: -; V gene: TRBV11-3; D gene: TRBD1; CDR3 length: 13; CDR3 DNA: TGTGCCAGCAGCACAGGGGGTGGCGAGACCCAGTACTTC; CDR3 protein: CASSTGGGETQYF
J gene: TRBJ1-2; clone size: -; V gene: TRBV30; D gene: -; CDR3 length: 11; CDR3 DNA: TGTGCCTGGAGTGTTTCAGACCCCTACACCTTC; CDR3 protein: CAWSVSDPYTF
J gene: TRBJ2-1; clone size: few; V gene: TRBV7-3; D gene: TRBD2; CDR3 length: 16; CDR3 DNA: TGTGCCAGCAGCTTGGGACTAGTGGCCGGTGAGGGTGAGCAGTTCTTC; CDR3 protein: CASSLGLVAGEGEQFF
J gene: TRBJ1-1; clone size: once; V gene: TRBV18; D gene: -; CDR3 length: 14; CDR3 DNA: TGTGCCAGCTCACCAGGGCCGTCGAACACTGAAGCTTTCTTT; CDR3 protein: CASSPGPSNTEAFF
J gene: TRBJ1-5; clone size: -; V gene: TRBV30; D gene: -; CDR3 length: 12; CDR3 DNA: TGTGCCTGGAACTCCGGGCGTCAGCCCCAGCATTTT; CDR3 protein: CAWNSGRQPQHF
J gene: TRBJ2-5; clone size: -; V gene: TRBV30; D gene: -; CDR3 length: 13; CDR3 DNA: TGTGCCTGGAGTGTGGGGTACCAAGAGACCCAGTACTTC; CDR3 protein: CAWSVGYQETQYF
J gene: TRBJ2-7; clone size: -; V gene: TRBV4-3; D gene: -; CDR3 length: 16; CDR3 DNA: TGCGCCAGCAGCCAAGATTGGGCGGGGAACTCCTACGAGCAGTACTTC; CDR3 protein: CASSQDWAGNSYEQYF
J gene: TRBJ2-1; clone size: -; V gene: TRBV7-9; D gene: -; CDR3 length: 12; CDR3 DNA: TGTGCCAGCAGCTTACTCGGGGATGAGCAGTTCTTC; CDR3 protein: CASSLLGDEQFF
J gene: TRBJ2-2; clone size: -; V gene: TRBV30; D gene: TRBD2; CDR3 length: 15; CDR3 DNA: TGTGCCTGGAGCCCAATCCACGGGGGGACCGGGGAGCTGTTTTTT; CDR3 protein: CAWSPIHGGTGELFF
J gene: TRBJ1-1; clone size: -; V gene: TRBV6-6; D gene: -; CDR3 length: 13; CDR3 DNA: TGTGCCAGCAGTTACTCGGCCGACACTGAAGCTTTCTTT; CDR3 protein: CASSYSADTEAFF
J gene: TRBJ1-5; clone size: -; V gene: TRBV7-8; D gene: -; CDR3 length: 15; CDR3 DNA: TGTGCCAGCAGCCACGCTCAGGGATATGGTCAGCCCCAGCATTTT; CDR3 protein: CASSHAQGYGQPQHF
J gene: TRBJ1-3; clone size: few; V gene: TRBV30; D gene: -; CDR3 length: 15; CDR3 DNA: TGTGCCTGGAGTTCGAACAGACGTTCTGGAAACACCATATATTTT; CDR3 protein: CAWSSNRRSGNTIYF
J gene: TRBJ2-3; clone size: -; V gene: TRBV6-1; D gene: -; CDR3 length: 14; CDR3 DNA: TGTGCCAGCAGTGAAGGGATTGGAACAGATACGCAGTATTTT; CDR3 protein: CASSEGIGTDTQYF
J gene: TRBJ2-7; clone size: -; V gene: TRBV19; D gene: TRBD1; CDR3 length: 15; CDR3 DNA: TGTGCCAGTAGTATCGGGACAGGGGGCCCCTACGAGCAGTACTTC; CDR3 protein: CASSIGTGGPYEQYF
J gene: TRBJ1-1; clone size: -; V gene: TRBV28; D gene: -; CDR3 length: 12; CDR3 DNA: TGTGCCAGCAGGTCGTTGAACACTGAAGCTTTCTTT; CDR3 protein: CASRSLNTEAFF
J gene: TRBJ1-3; clone size: -; V gene: TRBV2; D gene: -; CDR3 length: 12; CDR3 DNA: TGCTGCACAGGGATCACTGGAAACACCATATATTTT; CDR3 protein: CCTGITGNTIYF
J gene: TRBJ2-1; clone size: once; V gene: TRBV18; D gene: -; CDR3 length: 16; CDR3 DNA: TGTGCCAGCTCACCAAGGGGAGAAGGGCTGGACAATGAGCAGTTCTTC; CDR3 protein: CASSPRGEGLDNEQFF
J gene: TRBJ1-1; clone size: -; V gene: TRBV19; D gene: -; CDR3 length: 14; CDR3 DNA: TGTGCCAGTAGTATTTTACGGTTGAACACTGAAGCTTTCTTT; CDR3 protein: CASSILRLNTEAFF
J gene: TRBJ1-6; clone size: -; V gene: TRBV30; D gene: -; CDR3 length: 11; CDR3 DNA: TGTGCCTGGGGAGGTAATTCACCCCTCCACTTT; CDR3 protein: CAWGGNSPLHF
J gene: TRBJ2-7; clone size: -; V gene: TRBV5-1; D gene: TRBD1; CDR3 length: 13; CDR3 DNA: TGCGCCAGCAGCAGGGACAGGGGTTACGAGCAGTACTTC; CDR3 protein: CASSRDRGYEQYF
J gene: TRBJ1-3; clone size: -; V gene: TRBV10-3; D gene: TRBD1; CDR3 length: 15; CDR3 DNA: TGTGCCATCAGGGAGGCCGGGACAGGGAGAAACACCATATATTTT; CDR3 protein: CAIREAGTGRNTIYF
J gene: TRBJ2-7; clone size: -; V gene: TRBV9; D gene: TRBD2; CDR3 length: 15; CDR3 DNA: TGTGCCAGCAGCGTAGCTAGCGGACCTTCCTACGAGCAGTACTTC; CDR3 protein: CASSVASGPSYEQYF
J gene: TRBJ1-1; clone size: -; V gene: TRBV7-2; D gene: -; CDR3 length: 16; CDR3 DNA: TGTGCCAGCAGCTTAGCGCTGGGGGGTGGGAACACTGAAGCTTTCTTT; CDR3 protein: CASSLALGGGNTEAFF
J gene: TRBJ1-3; clone size: -; V gene: TRBV27; D gene: -; CDR3 length: 15; CDR3 DNA: TGTGCCAGCAGTTACACAGGGTTCTCTGGAAACACCATATATTTT; CDR3 protein: CASSYTGFSGNTIYF
J gene: TRBJ1-1; clone size: -; V gene: TRBV7-5; D gene: -; CDR3 length: 11; CDR3 DNA: TGTGTCAGAAGCCAGACTACCGAAGCTTTCTTT; CDR3 protein: CVRSQTTEAFF
J gene: TRBJ1-1; clone size: -; V gene: TRBV15; D gene: -; CDR3 length: 12; CDR3 DNA: TGTGCCACCAGCCCTCTGAACACTGAAGCTTTCTTT; CDR3 protein: CATSPLNTEAFF
J gene: TRBJ2-3; clone size: -; V gene: TRBV6-4; D gene: -; CDR3 length: 13; CDR3 DNA: TGTGCCAGCAGTGGTGAAAGAACAGATACGCAGTATTTT; CDR3 protein: CASSGERTDTQYF
J gene: TRBJ2-2; clone size: -; V gene: TRBV7-3; D gene: TRBD2; CDR3 length: 19; CDR3 DNA: TGTGCCAGCAGCTTATTATTCCTAGCGGGGACTCGGAACACCGGGGAGCTGTTTTTT; CDR3 protein: CASSLLFLAGTRNTGELFF
J gene: TRBJ2-1; clone size: once; V gene: TRBV11-2; D gene: TRBD1; CDR3 length: 17; CDR3 DNA: TGTGCCAGCAGTAATCTGGGACAGAAAGAGGCTACAGATGAGCAGTTCTTC; CDR3 protein: CASSNLGQKEATDEQFF
J gene: TRBJ1-5; clone size: -; V gene: TRBV15; D gene: -; CDR3 length: 14; CDR3 DNA: TGTGCCACCAGCAGGAACAGGGTTGATCAGCCCCAGCATTTT; CDR3 protein: CATSRNRVDQPQHF
J gene: TRBJ1-4; clone size: -; V gene: TRBV7-2; D gene: TRBD1; CDR3 length: 16; CDR3 DNA: TGTGCCAGCAGCTTGACAGGGTTCTCAACTAATGAAAAACTGTTTTTT; CDR3 protein: CASSLTGFSTNEKLFF
J gene: TRBJ2-7; clone size: -; V gene: TRBV4-2; D gene: TRBD1; CDR3 length: 15; CDR3 DNA: TGTGCCAGCAGCCACCGGACAGGGGGACCTTACGAGCAGTACTTC; CDR3 protein: CASSHRTGGPYEQYF
J gene: TRBJ1-6; clone size: -; V gene: TRBV11-2; D gene: TRBD1; CDR3 length: 15; CDR3 DNA: TGTGCCAGCAGCTTCTCGGGACAGGGTAATTCACCCCTCCACTTT; CDR3 protein: CASSFSGQGNSPLHF
J gene: TRBJ2-3; clone size: -; V gene: TRBV23-1; D gene: TRBD2; CDR3 length: 23; CDR3 DNA: TGCGCCAGCAGTCGACCTAAGAACCAAGGAGTAGCGGGGGGGCTTTTGTGGACAGATACGCAGTATTTT; CDR3 protein: CASSRPKNQGVAGGLLWTDTQYF
J gene: TRBJ2-7; clone size: -; V gene: TRBV7-9; D gene: TRBD2; CDR3 length: 15; CDR3 DNA: TGTGCCAGCAGCTTAGGACTAGCGGGGGGCTACGAGCAGTACTTC; CDR3 protein: CASSLGLAGGYEQYF
J gene: TRBJ1-1; clone size: once; V gene: TRBV6-5; D gene: -; CDR3 length: 14; CDR3 DNA: TGTGCCAGCAGGTACCACAGGGAGGGCACTGAAGCTTTCTTT; CDR3 protein: CASRYHREGTEAFF
J gene: TRBJ2-1; clone size: -; V gene: TRBV9; D gene: -; CDR3 length: 16; CDR3 DNA: TGTGCCAGCAGCGAAACGGTGCGGGCAGACTTCAATGAGCAGTTCTTC; CDR3 protein: CASSETVRADFNEQFF
J gene: TRBJ1-5; clone size: once; V gene: TRBV30; D gene: -; CDR3 length: 13; CDR3 DNA: TGTGCCTGGAACCCCTCCACAGAGCAGCCCCAGCATTTT; CDR3 protein: CAWNPSTEQPQHF
J gene: TRBJ2-4; clone size: -; V gene: TRBV6-1; D gene: -; CDR3 length: 14; CDR3 DNA: TGTGCCAGCAGTGAGAGGGGGGCCAGAAACATTCAGTACTTC; CDR3 protein: CASSERGARNIQYF
J gene: TRBJ2-1; clone size: -; V gene: TRBV15; D gene: TRBD2; CDR3 length: 16; CDR3 DNA: TGTGCCACCAGCAGAGGGGGCGGGAGCTCCTACAATGAGCAGTTCTTC; CDR3 protein: CATSRGGGSSYNEQFF
J gene: TRBJ2-7; clone size: -; V gene: TRBV11-2; D gene: -; CDR3 length: 15; CDR3 DNA: TGTGCCAGCAGCTTAGTGCAGGGGGGGACCTACGAGCAGTACTTC; CDR3 protein: CASSLVQGGTYEQYF
J gene: TRBJ2-2; clone size: -; V gene: TRBV7-6; D gene: -; CDR3 length: 16; CDR3 DNA: TGTGCCAGCAGCTTAGGCAGGGCGAGAGACACCGGGGAGCTGTTTTTT; CDR3 protein: CASSLGRARDTGELFF
J gene: TRBJ2-2; clone size: -; V gene: TRBV19; D gene: -; CDR3 length: 15; CDR3 DNA: TGTGCCAGTAGTAGGGGAGGACCAAGGGTCGGGGAGCTGTTTTTT; CDR3 protein: CASSRGGPRVGELFF
J gene: TRBJ1-2; clone size: -; V gene: TRBV10-3; D gene: TRBD1; CDR3 length: 14; CDR3 DNA: TGTGCCATCAGCCCCGACTTGACAGGGAGTGGCTACACCTTC; CDR3 protein: CAISPDLTGSGYTF
J gene: TRBJ2-2; clone size: -; V gene: TRBV19; D gene: -; CDR3 length: 15; CDR3 DNA: TGTGCCAGTAGATTCGGGCTCCTCCGAGGCGGGGAGCTGTTTTTT; CDR3 protein: CASRFGLLRGGELFF
J gene: TRBJ2-2; clone size: -; V gene: TRBV9; D gene: -; CDR3 length: 14; CDR3 DNA: TGTGCCAGCAGCGTAGGACATAACACCGGGGAGCTGTTTTTT; CDR3 protein: CASSVGHNTGELFF
J gene: TRBJ2-1; clone size: -; V gene: TRBV30; D gene: -; CDR3 length: 12; CDR3 DNA: TGTGCCTGGAGTCTAGCCCCCAATGAGCAGTTCTTC; CDR3 protein: CAWSLAPNEQFF
J gene: TRBJ2-7; clone size: -; V gene: TRBV7-3; D gene: -; CDR3 length: 13; CDR3 DNA: TGTGCCAGCAGCTTCGGGGGGCCCAACGAGCAGTACTTC; CDR3 protein: CASSFGGPNEQYF
J gene: TRBJ1-2; clone size: -; V gene: TRBV6-5; D gene: -; CDR3 length: 13; CDR3 DNA: TGTGCCAGCAAGAGGGACGCTAACTATGGCTACACCTTC; CDR3 protein: CASKRDANYGYTF
J gene: TRBJ1-2; clone size: -; V gene: TRBV5-4; D gene: -; CDR3 length: 16; CDR3 DNA: TGTGCCAGCAGCTTTAATCGGGGCACTTCAGGCTATGGCTACACCTTC; CDR3 protein: CASSFNRGTSGYGYTF
J gene: TRBJ2-1; clone size: -; V gene: TRBV30; D gene: TRBD2; CDR3 length: 17; CDR3 DNA: TGTGCCTGGAGTGTACGGTTGGGTCTAGCGGCTGTCGGTGAGCAGTTCTTC; CDR3 protein: CAWSVRLGLAAVGEQFF